The table lists the clone carrying this T cell receptor beta chain with many counts. CDR3 length equals 15 residues. Unmatched junction bases numbered 2, after V lost 5 bases and J lost 1 base. From germline, CDR1 is SGHTA and CDR2 FQGTGA. This specimen belongs to a study of identical twins. TCRdb called the 5' RACE reads again in MiXCR, with one record for every CDR3 protein. This sample has hundreds of thousands of distinct CDR3 sequences, with around 6% found just once. This TCR derives from a man between 18 and 35 years old in good health. The chain uses TRBV7-3 and TRBJ2-7; TRBD2 aligns across 13 bases. Sequencing was performed on naive T cells sorted from blood. The CDR3 nucleotides are TGTGCCAGCAGCGTGACTAGCGGGGGGTCCTACGAGCAGTACTTC. Translating it yields CASSVTSGGSYEQYF.